This section outlines one T cell receptor beta chain sequence together with its context. What this receptor recognizes is not known. No clone much larger than this one lies a single base away; base qualities are absent. This specimen comes from a study of shared clonotypes between healthy human individuals (dated by TCRdb to about 2020). In the study overall: A couple of women and a few men aged 18 to 49 years were included in the cohort. Blood TCR repertoires of roughly 5 healthy adults were deeply sequenced to estimate repertoire size and the extent of clonotype sharing between individuals. For each donor, CD4 naive and CD4 memory were each given three plates, CD8 naive was given two plates, and CD8 memory was given one plate. Between about 0.85 and 9.5 billion PBMCs per donor were obtained by leukapheresis. Different laboratories and diverse techniques were used to prepare libraries and sequence TCR repertoires, to increase sequencing depth and limit assay-specific biases. General findings and caveats noted by the study authors: Sharing across a handful of donors was observed for approximately 4.6% of naive CD4, less than 4% of naive CD8, about 2.5% of memory CD4, and roughly 0.43% of memory CD8 clonotypes. Sampling was restricted to blood, and TCR repertoires in tissues likely differ from the TCR repertoires found in blood. Compared with non-shared clonotypes, clonotypes shared by all four sorted-subset donors had higher generation probabilities. Larger estimated clonotype richness was generally found for naive subsets than for memory subsets. Pairwise subsampling indicated that sequencing depth was expected to affect the degree of clonotype sharing among donors. Rarefaction of sorted-subset datasets indicated incomplete sequencing despite the large sequencing depth. The small number of donors limited the genetic and exposure-history diversity represented.

The germline V gene yields SGHTA for CDR1 and FQGNSA for CDR2. V lost 5 bases and J lost 0 bases; the stretch between them is 23 bases long. From the cysteine through the phenylalanine, the CDR3 covers 18 amino acids. Only the CDR3 region is kept as DNA, spanning 54 bases read in frame from base 1. Donors were healthy HIV-negative adults with no recently reported acute infections or vaccinations. All donors were Caucasian adults living in Nashville, Tennessee, USA. CD4+ T cells were enriched by magnetic negative selection; naive cells were then positively selected on CD45RA, and the negative fraction formed the memory subset. After blood collection by leukapheresis, PBMCs were isolated using Ficoll-Histopaque density gradient centrifugation and then cryopreserved in the vapor phase of liquid nitrogen. Analytical flow cytometry was used to check the purity and quantity of each magnetically sorted T cell population. Genomic DNA was isolated from each sorted fraction and quantified by UV absorbance on a Nanodrop 2000c.

TCR CDR3 regions were amplified from genomic DNA by multiplex PCR using the deep immunoSEQ assay. Extracted genomic DNA from each cell subset was spread evenly across all wells of several immunoSEQ 96-well plates, with each plate serving as a replicate. Each replicate PCR for sorted subsets received about 220 ng genomic DNA, equal to around 32,000 T cell genomes. The purified libraries were quantified using a Qubit 3.0 fluorometer, sized with a Bioanalyzer 2100, and then quantified again using the KAPA Library Quantification kit. Each immunoSEQ 96-well plate was sequenced on its own single-read 150-cycle Illumina NextSeq 550 flow cell. Regarding the original processing steps: Because only junctional sequences without quality scores were contained in the immunoSEQ output, filtering matching that applied to full-length reads could not be performed. Sequences were annotated with PyIR, a Python wrapper for IgBLAST v1.9, and V/J genes and CDR3 were assigned using IMGT germline references. Reads with weak V/J assignments (E-value above 1e-6), missing CDR3, stop codons, out-of-frame junctions, or ambiguous translated residues were removed. V3J clonotypes were defined as sequences sharing an identical inferred V gene, J gene, and CDR3 amino acid sequence. Percentage overlap between repertoires was calculated by dividing the number of shared unique clonotypes by the size of the smaller repertoire. RTK rarefaction, the Chao1 estimator, and Recon v2.1 estimates of unobserved clonotypes were used to assess repertoire richness. OLGA was used to compute generation probabilities for all TCRbeta clonotypes that the gDNA method yielded from four donors. TCRdb mirrors the immuneACCESS table, restricted to in-frame sequences. Some clones are absent from its copies; in checked studies, under half trace to an unresolved V gene, and the reason for the others is unknown. Clone size and V and J calls were adopted from that table, with D and trimming inferred from the DNA. The sample includes some 240,000 clones, with about 65% observed a single time. Of the sample, more than 9.5% is held by the ten largest clones.

Sequencing input: memory CD4+ T cells sorted from blood. The sample's cell subset or site label is to be understood as: CD45RA-negative fraction. The chain is made from TRBV7-2 and TRBJ2-7, with no D gene named confidently. The receptor was derived from a man aged 25 to 40 in good health. Here the CDR3 is given as CASSQGRVRRTNSYEQYF. The bases are TGTGCCAGCAGCCAAGGGCGCGTACGCAGGACGAACTCCTACGAGCAGTACTTC.